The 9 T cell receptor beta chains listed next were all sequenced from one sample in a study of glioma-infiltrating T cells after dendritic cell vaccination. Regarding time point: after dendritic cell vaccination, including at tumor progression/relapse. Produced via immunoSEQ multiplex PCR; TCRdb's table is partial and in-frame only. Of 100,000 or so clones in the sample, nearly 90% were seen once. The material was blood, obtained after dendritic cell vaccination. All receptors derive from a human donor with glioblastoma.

CDR3 region: CATTSSRSRQGSRQPQHF. The CDR3 region has the DNA TGTGCTACTACCTCGTCCCGATCCCGGCAGGGAAGTAGACAGCCCCAGCATTTT. V and J are TRBV19 and TRBJ1-5; maybe TRBD1 (5 bases). The CDR3 is 18 amino acids. Germline CDR1 is LNHDA and CDR2 is SQIVND (reference sequence).

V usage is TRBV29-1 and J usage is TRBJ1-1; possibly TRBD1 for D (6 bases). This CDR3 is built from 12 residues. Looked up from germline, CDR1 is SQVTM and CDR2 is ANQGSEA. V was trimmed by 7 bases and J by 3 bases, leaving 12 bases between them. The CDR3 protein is CSGGQLDTEAFF. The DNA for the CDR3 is TGCAGCGGTGGACAGTTGGACACTGAAGCTTTCTTT. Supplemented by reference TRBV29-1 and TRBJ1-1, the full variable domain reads SAVISQKPSRDICQRGTSLTIQCQVDSQVTMMFWYRQQPGQSLTLIATANQGSEATYESGFVIDKFPISRPNLTFSTLTVSNMSPEDSSIYLCSGGQLDTEAFFGQGTRLTVV.

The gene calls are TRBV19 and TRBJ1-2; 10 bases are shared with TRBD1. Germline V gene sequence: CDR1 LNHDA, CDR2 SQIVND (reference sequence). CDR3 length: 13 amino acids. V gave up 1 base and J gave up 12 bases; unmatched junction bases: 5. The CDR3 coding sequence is TGTGCCAGTAGTATAGGGAGGACAGGGGGTGACACCTTC. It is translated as CASSIGRTGGDTF. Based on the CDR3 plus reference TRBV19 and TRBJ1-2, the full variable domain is DGGITQSPKYLFRKEGQNVTLSCEQNLNHDAMYWYRQDPGQGLRLIYYSQIVNDFQKGDIAEGYSVSREKKESFPLTVTSAQKNPTAFYLCASSIGRTGGDTFGSGTRLTVV.

The DNA for the CDR3 is TGCGCCAGCAGCAACGACAGGGCGGGTGAAGCTTTCTTT. It codes for CASSNDRAGEAFF. The chain carries TRBV5-1 and TRBJ1-1, with 7 nucleotides matching TRBD1. The CDR3 consists of 13 residues. V shed 4 bases, J shed 7 bases, and the junction held 7 bases outside the gene matches. Germline CDR1 reads SGHRS; CDR2 reads YFSETQ.

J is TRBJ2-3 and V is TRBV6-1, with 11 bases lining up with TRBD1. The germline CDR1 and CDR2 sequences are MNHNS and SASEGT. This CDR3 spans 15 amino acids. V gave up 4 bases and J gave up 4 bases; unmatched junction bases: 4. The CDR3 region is CASSAWTGGSDTQYF. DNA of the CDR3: TGTGCCAGCAGTGCCTGGACAGGGGGCTCAGATACGCAGTATTTT.

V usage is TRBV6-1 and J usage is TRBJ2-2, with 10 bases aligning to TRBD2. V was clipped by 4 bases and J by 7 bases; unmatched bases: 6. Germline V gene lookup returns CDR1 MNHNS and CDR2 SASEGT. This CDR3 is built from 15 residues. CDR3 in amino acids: CASSALAGAGGELFF. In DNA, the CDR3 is TGTGCCAGCAGTGCTCTAGCGGGAGCGGGCGGGGAGCTGTTTTTT.

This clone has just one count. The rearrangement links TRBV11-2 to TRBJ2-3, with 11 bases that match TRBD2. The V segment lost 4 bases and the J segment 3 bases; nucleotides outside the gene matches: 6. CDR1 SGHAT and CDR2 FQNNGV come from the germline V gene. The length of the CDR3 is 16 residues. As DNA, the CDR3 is TGTGCCAGCAGCTCTCTTACTAGCGGGGGTACAGATACGCAGTATTTT. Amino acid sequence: CASSSLTSGGTDTQYF.

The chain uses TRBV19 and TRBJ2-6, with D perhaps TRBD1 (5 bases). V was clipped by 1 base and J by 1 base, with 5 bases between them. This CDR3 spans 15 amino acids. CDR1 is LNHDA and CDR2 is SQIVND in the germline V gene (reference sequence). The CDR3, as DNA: TGTGCCAGTAGTATAGCAGGGTCTGGGGCCAACGTCCTGACTTTC. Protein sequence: CASSIAGSGANVLTF.

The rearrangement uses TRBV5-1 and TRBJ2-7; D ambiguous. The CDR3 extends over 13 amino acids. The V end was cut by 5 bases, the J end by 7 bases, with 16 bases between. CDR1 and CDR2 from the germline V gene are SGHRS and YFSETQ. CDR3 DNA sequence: TGCGCCAGCAGTTCGACCAGGTTCCGGGAGCAGTACTTC. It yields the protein CASSSTRFREQYF.